The 18 T cell receptor beta chains below were found in one sample sequenced in a study of blood T cell repertoires in COVID-19 (TCRdb year 2020). The library was obtained by the immunoSEQ multiplex PCR assay. Here the immuneACCESS table is served through TCRdb, limited to in-frame sequences with V and J called. Missing clones are a known gap in these copies; in checked studies unresolved V genes cover under half, and the rest lacks a known reason. The sample includes roughly 160,000 clones, with approximately 90% observed a single time. In total, the top ten clones hold over 9% of the sample. Source material: peripheral blood. The receptors derive from a woman in her 70s with COVID-19, enrolled during active disease.

The chain combines TRBV19 with TRBJ1-5; possibly TRBD1 for D (5 bases). CDR1 LNHDA and CDR2 SQIVND come from the germline V gene (reference sequence). Trimming took 4 bases from V and 5 from J, leaving 12 bases between them. There are 14 residues in the CDR3. CDR3 in DNA: TGTGCCAGTAGTACAGGGCTACGGGATCAGCCCCAGCATTTT. It codes for CASSTGLRDQPQHF.

This clone is a singleton in its sample. The chain has TRBV29-1 and TRBJ1-1; a weak D match, TRBD1 (6 bases). Germline V lookup: CDR1 SQVTM, CDR2 ANQGSEA. The CDR3 covers 13 residues. CDR3 sequence: CSSVGQPNTEAFF. Written as DNA, the CDR3 is TGCAGTTCGGTCGGACAGCCGAACACTGAAGCTTTCTTT.

This CDR3 is CASRVGGAMVDYGYTF. The DNA of the CDR3 is TGTGCCAGTCGAGTTGGGGGGGCGATGGTGGACTATGGCTACACCTTC. This chain links TRBV28 with TRBJ1-2, with a possible D match to TRBD1 (6 bases). V gave up 9 bases and J gave up 3 bases, with 23 bases separating them. This CDR3 has 16 residues. CDR1 and CDR2 from the germline V gene are MDHEN and SYDVKM.

The rearrangement uses TRBV7-2 and TRBJ2-3, with 11 bases fitting TRBD2. CDR1 is SGHTA and CDR2 is FQGNSA in the germline V gene. Unmatched junction bases numbered 5, after V lost 5 bases and J lost 4 bases. The CDR3 length is 15 residues. CDR3 sequence: CASSKGLAEADTQYF. Here the CDR3 DNA reads TGTGCCAGCAGCAAGGGACTAGCGGAGGCAGATACGCAGTATTTT.

The CDR3 region has the DNA TGTGCCATCAGTGGGGACAGGGTCTCTGGAAACACCATATATTTT. It encodes CAISGDRVSGNTIYF. The chain links TRBV10-3 to TRBJ1-3, with 9 bases fitting TRBD1. The CDR3 totals 15 residues. With V trimmed by 4 bases and J by 0 bases, 1 base remained unmatched. The germline V gene has CDR1 ENHRY and CDR2 SYGVKD.

The table lists this clone with a count of one. The CDR3 nucleotides read TGTGCCAGCAGCCGCTTCGACAGGGGGAGTGGATCACCCCTCCACTTT. This translates into CASSRFDRGSGSPLHF. V and J are TRBV9 and TRBJ1-6; 9 nucleotides match TRBD1. With V trimmed by 4 bases and J by 10 bases, 12 bases remained unmatched. Germline CDR1 SGDLS, CDR2 YYNGEE. This CDR3 is 16 amino acids long.

The gene calls are TRBV30 and TRBJ1-2; 7 nucleotides agree with TRBD1. Trimming removed 3 bases from V and 7 bases from J; junction bases left unmatched: 11. The CDR3 has 14 residues. Germline V CDR1 and CDR2: GTSNPN, SVGIG (reference sequence). The CDR3 reads CAWSVQGPLGGYTF. CDR3 sequence (DNA): TGTGCCTGGAGCGTACAGGGGCCTCTTGGTGGCTACACCTTC.

J is TRBJ1-2 and V is TRBV2; 8 positions match TRBD1. Germline V lookup: CDR1 SNHLY, CDR2 FYNNEI. J lost 4 bases, V lost 2 bases, and 6 bases had no gene match. The CDR3 contains 15 residues. The CDR3 protein is CASSERAGGIYGYTF. The CDR3 DNA follows: TGTGCCAGCAGTGAAAGGGCAGGGGGCATCTATGGCTACACCTTC.

The rearrangement links TRBV27 to TRBJ2-7, with D possibly TRBD2 on 7 matching bases. This CDR3 region has 15 residues. V dropped 4 bases and J dropped 3 bases, with 16 bases sitting between them. Germline assignment: CDR1 MNHEY and CDR2 SMNVEV (reference sequence). The CDR3 DNA is TGTGCCAGCAGTTACAACGGGGGGCCCTACTACGAGCAGTACTTC. Amino acids: CASSYNGGPYYEQYF.

This chain uses TRBV5-1 with TRBJ2-7, with 7 bases matching TRBD1. Germline CDR1 and CDR2: SGHRS and YFSETQ. The CDR3 has 16 residues. V gave up 1 base and J gave up 5 bases; unmatched junction bases: 12. CDR3 sequence: CASSLFIDRVIDEQYF. As DNA, the CDR3 is TGCGCCAGCAGCTTGTTCATCGACAGGGTAATAGACGAGCAGTACTTC.

The CDR3 DNA reads TGTGCCAGCAGCAAGGACAGGCCGAACACAGATACGCAGTATTTT. It codes for CASSKDRPNTDTQYF. The gene calls are TRBV7-8 and TRBJ2-3; 7 positions agree with TRBD1. The J segment lost 2 bases and the V segment lost 5 bases, leaving 7 bases of the junction unmatched. The CDR3 spans 15 residues. Germline V lookup: CDR1 SGHVS, CDR2 FQNEAQ.

In this sample, this clone turned up a few times. This chain uses TRBV2 with TRBJ1-1; D remains ambiguous. The germline CDR1 and CDR2 sequences are SNHLY and FYNNEI. Trimming removed 6 bases at V and 1 base at J, with 9 bases between. CDR3 length: 13 amino acids. The chain's CDR3 is CASSELRNTEAFF. The CDR3 region has the DNA TGTGCCAGCAGCGAGTTAAGGAACACTGAAGCTTTCTTT.

This chain connects TRBV12-5 to TRBJ1-5; tentative D call: TRBD1 (6 bases). Looked up from germline, CDR1 is LGHNT and CDR2 is FRNRAP. This CDR3 contains 13 residues. Trimming stripped 5 bases from V and 9 bases from J, with 14 bases between. As DNA, the CDR3 is TGTGCTAGTGGTCTGGAGGGGGTGGGGCCCCAGCATTTT. Amino acids: CASGLEGVGPQHF.

The chain has TRBV6-5 and TRBJ2-3; 10 nucleotides line up with TRBD2. Germline values: CDR1 MNHEY, CDR2 SVGAGI. This CDR3 is built from 14 residues. Trimming cost V 6 bases and J 6 bases; bases outside gene matches: 6. CDR3 residues: CASRLAGPEDTQYF. DNA for the CDR3: TGTGCCAGCAGACTAGCGGGACCTGAGGATACGCAGTATTTT.

The chain uses TRBV7-9 and TRBJ2-5, with D perhaps matching TRBD2 (5 bases). The CDR3 runs 14 residues. Germline values: CDR1 SEHNR, CDR2 FQNEAQ (reference sequence). Trimming cost V 7 bases and J 2 bases, with 14 bases left between them. CDR3 nucleotide sequence: TGTGCCAGCATTCGACCGGGAAAACAAGAGACCCAGTACTTC. This codes for CASIRPGKQETQYF.

The chain joins TRBV3-1 (or the pseudogene TRBV3-2) to TRBJ1-2, with a weak D call TRBD1 (5 bases). This CDR3 contains 18 residues. Germline loops: CDR1 LGHDT, CDR2 YNNKEL (reference sequence). The V end was cut by 4 bases, the J end by 5 bases, with 26 bases between. The DNA for the CDR3 is TGTGCCAGCAGCCCCCTCGGAGGGACCCGAATTCGTTTTTATGGCTACACCTTC. Translating gives CASSPLGGTRIRFYGYTF.

The chain links TRBV11-2 to TRBJ2-7, with 8 nucleotides matching TRBD1. V gave up 0 bases and J gave up 4 bases; unmatched junction bases: 11. In germline, CDR1 is SGHAT, CDR2 FQNNGV. The CDR3 is 17 residues long. CDR3 nucleotides: TGTGCCAGCAGCTTAGATCGCCAGGGGGCATATTGGTACGAGCAGTACTTC. This codes for CASSLDRQGAYWYEQYF.

This sequence joins TRBV19 and TRBJ2-2, with 10 bases fitting TRBD1. With V trimmed by 6 bases and J by 3 bases, 4 bases remained unmatched. CDR3 size: 15 residues. CDR1 is LNHDA and CDR2 is SQIVND in the germline V gene (reference sequence). The CDR3 nucleotides are TGTGCCAGTAGCCCGGGACAGGGGTACACCGGGGAGCTGTTTTTT. Translating gives CASSPGQGYTGELFF.